This entry features one T cell receptor beta chain sequence. TCR beta CDR3 regions were amplified from RNA transcripts. HTBI primers served in a first-round RT-PCR, which a second-round multiplex PCR followed. TCRdb ran MiXCR on the multiplex PCR reads and lists one entry per CDR3 protein. The sample lists some 750,000 distinct CDR3 sequences, 40% seen once, with approximately 43% in the top ten. CDR3 length: 16 residues. The V and J ends lost 2 bases and 0 bases respectively, with 10 bases between them. In germline, CDR1 is MNHNY, CDR2 SVGAGI (reference sequence). The sample belongs to a study of Graves' ophthalmopathy and Graves' hyperthyroidism. Other autoimmune diseases, uncontrolled infections, pregnancy or lactation led to the exclusion of patients. Clinical symptoms, serum thyroxine, TRAb, thyroid ultrasound and orbital computed tomography formed the basis of diagnosis.

This sequence was found in an adult man with Graves' ophthalmopathy. Input material: peripheral blood. The chain combines TRBV6-6 with TRBJ2-2; possible D gene TRBD1, 6 bases. The CDR3 spells CASSYVGTTNTGELFF. The CDR3 DNA sequence: TGTGCCAGCAGTTACGTTGGGACAACGAACACCGGGGAGCTGTTTTTT.